This TCR beta chain was profiled in a study of control samples from healthy donors and cancer patients. Assay used: immunoSEQ multiplex PCR; TCRdb lists only in-frame clones, some missing. This table holds some 100,000 clones, 90% found once. The V end lost 2 bases, the J end lost 3 bases, and 5 bases lay between the germline ends. The CDR3 consists of 11 residues. CDR1 is DFQATT and CDR2 is SNEGSKA in the germline V gene (reference sequence). This clone was counted between two and nine times. Sequenced input: blood. The origin of this receptor is a human donor in good health. The donor label of this sample is uncertain. V gene TRBV20-1 combines with J gene TRBJ2-7, with D hard to call. CDR3 amino acids: CSARSGYEQYF. CDR3 nucleotides: TGCAGTGCTAGATCGGGCTACGAGCAGTACTTC.